The 8 T cell receptor beta chains reported below all come from one sample, sequenced in a study of cytomegalovirus exposure and HLA in healthy donors. The PCR contained 60 Vbeta and 13 Jbeta primers. Produced via immunoSEQ multiplex PCR; TCRdb's table is partial and in-frame only. This table holds over 150,000 clones, about four fifths found once. The specimen sequenced was PBMCs. Receptor source: a woman between 50 and 59 years old in good health and CMV-seronegative.

CDR3 amino acids: CASSYSIRVDEQFF. For the CDR3, the DNA is TGTGCCAGCAGTTACTCGATTCGGGTGGATGAGCAGTTCTTC. The chain couples TRBV6-6 to TRBJ2-1; D uncertain. This CDR3 has 14 amino acids. Per the germline V gene, CDR1 is MNHNY and CDR2 is SVGAGI (reference sequence). Trimming shortened V by 0 bases and J by 8 bases, and 11 bases separated the two germline ends.

This clone was observed a handful of times. The CDR3 bases are TGTGCCAGCAGCGGGGGACTTCTGGGGGATACGCAGTATTTT. Translating it yields CASSGGLLGDTQYF. The V gene is TRBV2, the J gene TRBJ2-3; D may be TRBD2 (6 bases). Germline V CDR1 and CDR2: SNHLY, FYNNEI. V was trimmed by 6 bases and J by 6 bases, leaving 16 bases between them. The CDR3 runs to 14 residues. The full variable domain, in which reference TRBV2 and TRBJ2-3 provide the parts outside the CDR3, is EPEVTQTPSHQVTQMGQEVILRCVPISNHLYFYWYRQILGQKVEFLVSFYNNEISEKSEIFDDQFSVERPDGSNFTLKIRSTKLEDSAMYFCASSGGLLGDTQYFGPGTRLTVL.

The V gene is TRBV11-2, the J gene TRBJ1-6; 9 bases agree with TRBD1. The CDR3 runs 17 residues. Trimming took 4 bases from V and 1 from J; bases not matched to a gene: 5. The germline V gene encodes CDR1 SGHAT and CDR2 FQNNGV. The CDR3 sequence: CASSSGTGLSYNSPLHF. The CDR3 region has the DNA TGTGCCAGCAGCTCCGGGACAGGGCTTTCCTATAATTCACCCCTCCACTTT. Combining the CDR3 with reference TRBV11-2 and TRBJ1-6 gives the whole variable domain EAGVAQSPRYKIIEKRQSVAFWCNPISGHATLYWYQQILGQGPKLLIQFQNNGVVDDSQLPKDRFSAERLKGVDSTLKIQPAKLEDSAVYLCASSSGTGLSYNSPLHFGNGTRLTVT.

In nucleotides, the CDR3 is TGTGCCAGCTCTCTCGGACAACCCTACGAGCAGTACTTC. Encoded protein: CASSLGQPYEQYF. The genes are TRBV18 and TRBJ2-7, with D tentatively TRBD1 (5 bases). Deletions cut 6 bases from V and 2 bases from J, with 11 bases between. The CDR3 runs to 13 residues. Germline V gene lookup returns CDR1 KGHSH and CDR2 LQKENI.

This chain uses TRBV5-6 with TRBJ1-6; possible D gene TRBD1, 6 bases. Trimming took off 0 bases at V and 9 bases at J, with 13 bases between the two ends. CDR1 SGHDT and CDR2 YYEEEE come from the germline V gene. The CDR3 runs 15 residues. DNA for the CDR3: TGTGCCAGCAGCTTGGCGAGGGACAATGGTTCACCCCTCCACTTT. It codes for CASSLARDNGSPLHF.

The CDR3 loop reads CASSSTGSSYEQYF. Here the CDR3 DNA reads TGTGCCAGCAGCTCGACAGGAAGCTCCTACGAGCAGTACTTC. The chain carries TRBV5-5 and TRBJ2-7, with D perhaps matching TRBD1 (6 bases). Trimming cost V 3 bases and J 0 bases, with 10 bases left between them. CDR3 length: 14 residues. Germline assignment: CDR1 SGHKS and CDR2 YYEKEE (reference sequence).

The CDR3 nucleotides are TGTGCCAGCTCAGCCGGGTGGAACTCCTACGAGCAGTACTTC. It yields the protein CASSAGWNSYEQYF. J is TRBJ2-7 and V is TRBV18; no reliable D call. Germline CDR1 KGHSH, CDR2 LQKENI. The CDR3 extends over 14 amino acids. V shed 5 bases and J shed 0 bases, with 11 bases lying between them.

V is TRBV7-2 and J is TRBJ1-2, with 7 bases identical to TRBD1. Trimming took 6 bases from V and 8 from J; bases not matched to a gene: 15. The CDR3 has 15 amino acids. CDR1 and CDR2 (germline): SGHTA, FQGNSA. CDR3 sequence (DNA): TGTGCCAGCAGTTTCGGGACAGACAGACAACTCGGCTACACCTTC. This codes for CASSFGTDRQLGYTF.